The rows below give T cell receptor beta chains drawn from one sample of a study of T cells after yellow fever vaccination. TCRdb used MiXCR to reprocess the 5' RACE reads, holding one entry per CDR3 protein. The sample holds about 260,000 distinct CDR3 sequences, roughly 4.8% seen once. The source material was CD4+ T cells sorted from PBMCs, sampled on the day of the yellow fever booster vaccination. The receptor set was obtained from a man younger than 30 who received the YFV17D yellow fever vaccine. Both conserved end residues are part of each CDR3. Fields, in order: D gene, J gene, V gene, clone size, CDR3 protein, CDR3 DNA. A D gene is named only where the DNA matches it firmly. Only some rows state a clone size, as once, few, many or a class for expanded clones.

>NA|TRBJ1-5|TRBV20-1|NA
CSAKGSLFNQPQHF
TGCAGTGCAAAAGGTTCCCTTTTTAATCAGCCCCAGCATTTT
>NA|TRBJ2-5|TRBV9|NA
CASSVAGETQYF
TGTGCCAGCAGCGTAGCCGGGGAGACCCAGTACTTC
>NA|TRBJ1-2|TRBV12-3/TRBV12-4|NA
CASAPDANYGYTF
TGTGCCAGCGCTCCGGACGCTAACTATGGCTACACCTTC
>NA|TRBJ2-5|TRBV4-1|many
CASSQLGGRDRLETQYF
TGCGCCAGCAGCCAACTGGGGGGGCGAGATCGGTTAGAGACCCAGTACTTC
>NA|TRBJ2-1|TRBV24-1|many
CATTAGGRPYNEQFF
TGTGCCACCACGGCAGGGGGGCGGCCCTACAATGAGCAGTTCTTC
>TRBD1|TRBJ1-5|TRBV3-1|NA
CASSQGTGGQPQHF
TGTGCCAGCAGCCAAGGGACAGGGGGTCAGCCCCAGCATTTT
>NA|TRBJ1-5|TRBV7-8|few
CASSLHREGQPQHF
TGTGCCAGCAGCTTACATAGGGAGGGCCAGCCCCAGCATTTT
>TRBD2|TRBJ2-5|TRBV5-1|NA
CASSLVLAGGIQETQYF
TGCGCCAGCAGCTTGGTCTTAGCGGGGGGGATCCAAGAGACCCAGTACTTC
>NA|TRBJ2-7|TRBV15|NA
CATSRGPYEQYF
TGTGCCACCAGCAGGGGCCCCTACGAGCAGTACTTC
>TRBD1|TRBJ1-6|TRBV20-1|few
CSARGGSRNSPLHF
TGCAGTGCCAGGGGGGGGTCTAGGAATTCACCCCTCCACTTT
>TRBD1|TRBJ1-6|TRBV2|few
CASSARTGVYSPLHF
TGTGCCAGCAGCGCTAGGACAGGGGTTTATTCACCCCTCCACTTT
>NA|TRBJ1-4|TRBV20-1|few
CSASHATNEKLFF
TGCAGTGCTTCGCACGCAACTAATGAAAAACTGTTTTTT
>NA|TRBJ1-5|TRBV3-1|many
CASSPGPGQPQHF
TGTGCCAGCAGCCCGGGTCCGGGACAGCCCCAGCATTTT
>NA|TRBJ1-5|TRBV24-1|few
CATSPGVGRGDQPQHF
TGTGCCACCAGTCCAGGGGTCGGCAGGGGTGATCAGCCCCAGCATTTT
>TRBD2|TRBJ2-3|TRBV7-3|NA
CASSLGPHSGGADTQYF
TGTGCCAGCAGCCTGGGGCCCCATAGCGGGGGGGCAGATACGCAGTATTTT
>TRBD2|TRBJ2-3|TRBV12-3/TRBV12-4|many
CASSPTQAGGLDTQYF
TGTGCCAGCAGTCCTACTCAAGCGGGGGGGCTAGATACGCAGTATTTT
>NA|TRBJ1-2|TRBV3-1|once
CASSHQDRFYGYTF
TGTGCCAGCAGCCACCAAGACAGGTTCTATGGCTACACCTTC
>TRBD2|TRBJ2-2|TRBV6-6|many
CASSSTGGVTGELFF
TGTGCCAGCAGTTCCACGGGGGGGGTCACCGGGGAGCTGTTTTTT
>NA|TRBJ2-7|TRBV5-4|NA
CASSSLLHHEQYF
TGTGCCAGCAGTTCTCTCCTCCACCACGAGCAGTACTTC
>TRBD2|TRBJ2-3|TRBV20-1|few
CSARAGGGTDTQYF
TGCAGTGCTAGAGCGGGGGGGGGCACAGATACGCAGTATTTT
>NA|TRBJ1-5|TRBV2|once
CASCLISSNQPQHF
TGTGCCAGCTGCCTAATTAGCTCCAATCAGCCCCAGCATTTT
>NA|TRBJ2-3|TRBV29-1|many
CSVKGSYTDTQYF
TGCAGCGTAAAAGGGTCATACACAGATACGCAGTATTTT
>TRBD2|TRBJ2-3|TRBV5-4|few
CASSFGRGSTDTQYF
TGTGCCAGCAGCTTCGGGCGGGGGAGCACAGATACGCAGTATTTT
>TRBD2|TRBJ2-3|TRBV5-1|NA
CASSLVAGGATSTDTQYF
TGCGCCAGCAGCTTGGTTGCGGGGGGCGCCACTAGCACAGATACGCAGTATTTT
>NA|TRBJ1-5|TRBV5-1|few
CASSETDNNQPQHF
TGCGCCAGCAGCGAGACAGATAACAATCAGCCCCAGCATTTT
>NA|TRBJ1-1|TRBV4-1|many
CASSINRVGRPGAFF
TGCGCCAGCAGCATAAACAGGGTCGGGAGACCTGGAGCTTTCTTT
>NA|TRBJ2-5|TRBV13|many
CASSLETRGKETQYF
TGTGCCAGCAGCTTAGAGACACGGGGCAAAGAGACCCAGTACTTC
>NA|TRBJ2-3|TRBV9|few
CASSANPLDTQYF
TGTGCCAGCAGCGCCAACCCGTTGGATACGCAGTATTTT
>TRBD1|TRBJ1-1|TRBV5-1|NA
CVSSPDRGTEAFF
TGCGTCAGCAGCCCCGACAGGGGCACTGAAGCTTTCTTT
>NA|TRBJ2-3|TRBV27|few
CASRWGDWGTDTQYF
TGTGCCTCCCGATGGGGGGACTGGGGCACAGATACGCAGTATTTT
>NA|TRBJ1-1|TRBV7-2|many
CASSQGPGSYTEAFF
TGTGCCAGCAGCCAAGGACCCGGGTCGTACACTGAAGCTTTCTTT
>NA|TRBJ2-7|TRBV6-6|few
CASRPITGKEYEQYF
TGTGCCAGCAGACCGATCACAGGGAAGGAGTACGAGCAGTACTTC
>TRBD1|TRBJ1-2|TRBV2|few
CASGQTGDGYTF
TGTGCCAGCGGGCAGACAGGGGACGGCTACACCTTC
>NA|TRBJ1-1|TRBV11-1|few
CASSALDRSEAFF
TGTGCCAGCAGCGCGTTGGATAGGTCTGAAGCTTTCTTT
>TRBD1|TRBJ2-6|TRBV6-6|many
CASSPKTGGRSGANVLTF
TGTGCCAGCAGCCCGAAGACAGGGGGTCGCTCTGGGGCCAACGTCCTGACTTTC
>NA|TRBJ2-1|TRBV5-4|NA
CASTLSTRNNEQFF
TGTGCCAGCACCTTGAGTACTAGAAACAATGAGCAGTTCTTC
>TRBD1|TRBJ1-1|TRBV27|NA
CASSLWTGRMNTEAFF
TGTGCCAGCAGTCTATGGACAGGGCGCATGAACACTGAAGCTTTCTTT
>NA|TRBJ2-7|TRBV12-3/TRBV12-4|many
CASSFRVARNEQYF
TGTGCCAGCAGTTTTCGAGTGGCAAGGAACGAGCAGTACTTC
>TRBD1|TRBJ2-3|TRBV11-2|many
CASSLGQGGPDTQYF
TGTGCCAGCAGCTTAGGACAGGGGGGACCAGATACGCAGTATTTT
>NA|TRBJ2-2|TRBV5-1|NA
CASSLAGRHITGELFF
TGCGCCAGCAGCTTGGCCGGGAGACATATCACCGGGGAGCTGTTTTTT
>NA|TRBJ2-1|TRBV10-3|few
CAISAHSENNEQFF
TGTGCCATCAGCGCTCATAGCGAGAACAATGAGCAGTTCTTC
>TRBD2|TRBJ2-4|TRBV4-3|few
CASSRGLAGVTGAKNIQYF
TGCGCCAGCAGCCGAGGACTAGCGGGGGTTACCGGGGCCAAAAACATTCAGTACTTC
>TRBD1|TRBJ2-3|TRBV24-1|few
CATSGGQGADTQYF
TGTGCCACCAGTGGGGGACAGGGGGCAGATACGCAGTATTTT
>NA|TRBJ2-2|TRBV4-3|many
CASSQEAGKNTGELFF
TGCGCCAGCAGCCAAGAGGCCGGGAAGAACACCGGGGAGCTGTTTTTT
>TRBD1|TRBJ1-5|TRBV7-2|few
CASSSRQGGQPQHF
TGTGCCAGCAGCTCTAGACAGGGAGGTCAGCCCCAGCATTTT
>TRBD1|TRBJ2-2|TRBV7-3|NA
CASSYRQGAGTGELFF
TGTGCCAGCAGCTACAGACAGGGGGCAGGAACCGGGGAGCTGTTTTTT
>NA|TRBJ2-4|TRBV2|few
CASSEAITGSNIQYF
TGTGCCAGCAGTGAAGCAATCACAGGATCCAACATTCAGTACTTC
>NA|TRBJ1-1|TRBV11-2|few
CASSLRRAEAFF
TGTGCCAGCAGCTTGAGGAGGGCTGAAGCTTTCTTT
>NA|TRBJ2-5|TRBV4-1|few
CASSQYIGAGQETQYF
TGCGCCAGCAGCCAATACATAGGGGCAGGGCAAGAGACCCAGTACTTC
>TRBD1|TRBJ1-5|TRBV12-3/TRBV12-4|many
CASSSGQGSNQPQHF
TGTGCCAGCAGTTCAGGACAGGGAAGCAATCAGCCCCAGCATTTT
>NA|TRBJ1-1|TRBV2|NA
CATGGSGQRNTEAFF
TGTGCCACCGGAGGTTCCGGACAGAGGAACACTGAAGCTTTCTTT
>TRBD2|TRBJ2-4|TRBV20-1|many
CSARVRTSGNIQYF
TGCAGTGCTAGAGTACGGACTAGCGGAAACATTCAGTACTTC
>NA|TRBJ2-5|TRBV30|NA
CAWTGGGETQYF
TGTGCCTGGACAGGAGGGGGGGAGACCCAGTACTTC
>TRBD1|TRBJ2-2|TRBV12-3/TRBV12-4|many
CASSSTTGGNTGELFF
TGTGCCAGCAGTTCCACTACAGGGGGCAACACCGGGGAGCTGTTTTTT